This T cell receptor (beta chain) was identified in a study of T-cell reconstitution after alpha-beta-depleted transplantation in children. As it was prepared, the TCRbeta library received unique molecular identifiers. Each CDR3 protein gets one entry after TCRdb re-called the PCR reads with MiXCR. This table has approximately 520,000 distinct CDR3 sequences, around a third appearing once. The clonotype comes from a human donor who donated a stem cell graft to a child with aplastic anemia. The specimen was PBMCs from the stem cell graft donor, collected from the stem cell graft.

The CDR3 region is CATSRTENTGELFF. The CDR3 DNA reads TGTGCCACCAGTCGGACAGAGAACACCGGGGAGCTGTTTTTT. J is TRBJ2-2 and V is TRBV15; D may be TRBD1 (6 bases). V lost 6 bases and J lost 1, with 9 bases in between. CDR3 length equals 14 residues. Per germline, CDR1 LNHNV and CDR2 YYDKDF (reference sequence).